This T cell receptor (beta chain) was sequenced during a study of OX40 agonist ivuxolimab in advanced cancers. About the study: Patients receiving dose escalation had hepatocellular carcinoma, melanoma, renal cell or head and neck cancer. Under the entry rules, prior anti-PD-1, anti-PD-L1 or anti-CTLA-4 therapy was allowed, and roughly 41% had some. Whole-study results and caveats: At doses 0.1 to 3.0 mg/kg, CD4+ and CD8+ clones expanded.

TCRdb's copy holds only in-frame clones and misses some; the assay was immunoSEQ multiplex PCR. The sample lists about 34,000 clones; approximately 82% were seen once. The table lists this clone with a count of one. Its antigen is as yet unknown. CDR3 length: 14 amino acids. Germline CDR1 and CDR2: MNHNY and SVGAGI (reference sequence). Trimming took off 2 bases at V and 8 bases at J, with 12 bases between the two ends. This chain links TRBV6-6 with TRBJ1-4; possibly TRBD1 for D (6 bases). This receptor was identified in an adult with an advanced solid tumor such as melanoma, head and neck, liver or kidney cancer. This material consisted of CD4+ or CD8+ T cells sorted from blood, taken in a trial of the OX40 agonist ivuxolimab. CDR3 residues: CASSYNRVAEKLFF. The CDR3 DNA is TGTGCCAGCAGTTACAACAGGGTTGCAGAAAAACTGTTTTTT.